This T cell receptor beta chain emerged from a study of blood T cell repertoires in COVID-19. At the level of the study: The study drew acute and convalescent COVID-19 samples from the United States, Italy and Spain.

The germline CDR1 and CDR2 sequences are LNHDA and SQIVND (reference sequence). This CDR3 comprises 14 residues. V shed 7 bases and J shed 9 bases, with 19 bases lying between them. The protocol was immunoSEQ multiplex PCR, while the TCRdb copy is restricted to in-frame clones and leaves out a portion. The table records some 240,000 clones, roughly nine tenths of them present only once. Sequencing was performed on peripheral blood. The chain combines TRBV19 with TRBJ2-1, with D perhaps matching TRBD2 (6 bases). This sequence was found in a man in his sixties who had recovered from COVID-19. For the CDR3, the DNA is TGTGCCAGTATGGCCCTTCAGCGGGCGGGTGAGCAGTTCTTC. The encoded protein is CASMALQRAGEQFF.